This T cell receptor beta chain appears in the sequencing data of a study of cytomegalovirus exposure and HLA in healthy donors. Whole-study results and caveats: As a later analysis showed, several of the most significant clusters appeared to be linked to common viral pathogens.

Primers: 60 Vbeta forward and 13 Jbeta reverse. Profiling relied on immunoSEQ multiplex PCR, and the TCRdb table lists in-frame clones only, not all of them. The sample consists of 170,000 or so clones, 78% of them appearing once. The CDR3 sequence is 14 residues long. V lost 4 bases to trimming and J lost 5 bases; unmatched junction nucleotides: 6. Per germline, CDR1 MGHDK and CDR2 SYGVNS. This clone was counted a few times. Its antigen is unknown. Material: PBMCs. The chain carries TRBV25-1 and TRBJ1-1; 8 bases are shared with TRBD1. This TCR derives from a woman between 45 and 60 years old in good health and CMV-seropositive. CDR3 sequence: CASSGTGRGTEAFF. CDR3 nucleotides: TGTGCCAGCAGTGGGACAGGGCGAGGAACTGAAGCTTTCTTT.